This T cell receptor beta chain was captured in a study of regulatory T cells in long-lasting Graves disease. A few counts support this clonotype. According to the study, TCR beta libraries were built with iRepertoire HTBI primers and CDR3-region Arm-PCR. One entry per CDR3 protein, called by TCRdb with MiXCR from the multiplex PCR reads. The table shows about 420,000 distinct CDR3 sequences, with about a quarter occurring only once. Time point of the sample: persistent/refractory GD, antithyroid drugs over 5 years with positive TRAb. PBMC-derived RNA was used for the TCR library. The sequence came from a female donor with Graves disease. Here the sequenced sample was peripheral blood mononuclear cells (PBMCs), taken when the disease was refractory, from a patient treated with antithyroid drugs.

The chain's CDR3 is CASSLNEVRHHEQYF. The CDR3 nucleotides read TGTGCCAGCAGCTTAAACGAAGTCCGTCACCACGAGCAGTACTTC. The chain couples TRBV7-9 to TRBJ2-7; D not resolved. Germline values: CDR1 SEHNR, CDR2 FQNEAQ (reference sequence). This CDR3 is 15 amino acids long. Trimming pared 2 bases from V and 5 bases from J, leaving 16 bases between.